The rows below give T cell receptor beta chains drawn from one sample of a study of shared clonotypes between healthy human individuals. Sequenced by immunoSEQ multiplex PCR; TCRdb stores in-frame clones only, minus some. The data hold fewer than 1.6 million clones, with 97% to 99% observed a single time. The sequenced sample consisted of naive CD4+ T cells sorted from blood. All receptors come from a man aged 30 to 45 in good health. CDR3s include the opening cysteine and the closing phenylalanine or tryptophan. A D gene is named only where the DNA matches it firmly. Not all rows give a size; the values are once, few, many and, for expanded clones, a class.

v_gene: TRBV29-1; d_gene: TRBD1; abundance: -; j_gene: TRBJ2-7; CDR3aa: CSVTGTGAYEQYF; CDR3nt: TGCAGCGTGACCGGGACAGGAGCCTACGAGCAGTACTTC
v_gene: TRBV6-5; d_gene: -; abundance: -; j_gene: TRBJ2-2; CDR3aa: CASSSVIPGELFF; CDR3nt: TGTGCCAGCAGTTCGGTAATCCCCGGGGAGCTGTTTTTT
v_gene: TRBV27; d_gene: -; abundance: -; j_gene: TRBJ2-1; CDR3aa: CASSLAPITHNEQFF; CDR3nt: TGTGCCAGCAGTTTAGCTCCGATAACCCACAATGAGCAGTTCTTC
v_gene: TRBV25-1; d_gene: TRBD1; abundance: -; j_gene: TRBJ1-5; CDR3aa: CASSGLGQYQPQHF; CDR3nt: TGTGCCAGCAGTGGCCTGGGACAGTATCAGCCCCAGCATTTT
v_gene: TRBV7-8; d_gene: TRBD2; abundance: -; j_gene: TRBJ2-1; CDR3aa: CASSLGGRGSYNEQFF; CDR3nt: TGTGCCAGCAGCTTAGGAGGGCGGGGGTCCTACAATGAGCAGTTCTTC
v_gene: TRBV15; d_gene: TRBD2; abundance: -; j_gene: TRBJ2-1; CDR3aa: CATSRGTSGYNEQFF; CDR3nt: TGTGCCACCAGCAGAGGTACTAGCGGATACAATGAGCAGTTCTTC
v_gene: TRBV19; d_gene: TRBD1; abundance: -; j_gene: TRBJ2-4; CDR3aa: CASGDRATGIQYF; CDR3nt: TGTGCCAGTGGGGACAGGGCTACTGGCATTCAGTACTTC
v_gene: TRBV19; d_gene: -; abundance: -; j_gene: TRBJ1-5; CDR3aa: CASSLRTLRASNQPQHF; CDR3nt: TGTGCCAGTAGTCTCCGGACCCTTCGGGCTAGCAATCAGCCCCAGCATTTT
v_gene: TRBV10-1; d_gene: TRBD2; abundance: -; j_gene: TRBJ2-1; CDR3aa: CASSSSGPGPQFF; CDR3nt: TGCGCCAGCAGTTCTAGCGGGCCGGGTCCTCAGTTCTTC
v_gene: TRBV10-3; d_gene: -; abundance: -; j_gene: TRBJ2-7; CDR3aa: CAIMGDASSYEQYF; CDR3nt: TGTGCCATCATGGGGGACGCAAGCTCCTACGAGCAGTACTTC
v_gene: TRBV5-4; d_gene: TRBD1; abundance: -; j_gene: TRBJ2-5; CDR3aa: CASSDRVIQETQYF; CDR3nt: TGTGCCAGCAGCGACAGGGTGATCCAAGAGACCCAGTACTTC
v_gene: TRBV5-6; d_gene: -; abundance: once; j_gene: TRBJ2-1; CDR3aa: CASSSGVGLLTEQFF; CDR3nt: TGTGCCAGCAGCTCGGGGGTTGGGCTTTTGACGGAGCAGTTCTTC
v_gene: TRBV4-3; d_gene: -; abundance: -; j_gene: TRBJ1-2; CDR3aa: CASSPGTHPKDGYTF; CDR3nt: TGCGCCAGCAGCCCTGGGACTCACCCGAAGGATGGCTACACCTTC
v_gene: TRBV10-3; d_gene: -; abundance: once; j_gene: TRBJ2-5; CDR3aa: CAISNTGQLGRTQYF; CDR3nt: TGTGCCATCAGTAACACAGGACAGCTCGGCCGGACCCAGTACTTC
v_gene: TRBV19; d_gene: TRBD1; abundance: -; j_gene: TRBJ1-1; CDR3aa: CASILRGSSNTEAFF; CDR3nt: TGTGCCAGTATCCTCAGGGGGAGTTCGAACACTGAAGCTTTCTTT
v_gene: TRBV10-1; d_gene: TRBD2; abundance: -; j_gene: TRBJ2-3; CDR3aa: CASSKTSGREADTQYF; CDR3nt: TGCGCCAGCAGTAAAACGAGCGGGAGGGAGGCAGATACGCAGTATTTT
v_gene: TRBV5-4; d_gene: -; abundance: -; j_gene: TRBJ2-1; CDR3aa: CASSISVESYNEQFF; CDR3nt: TGTGCCAGCAGCATTAGCGTAGAATCCTACAATGAGCAGTTCTTC
v_gene: TRBV5-1; d_gene: -; abundance: once; j_gene: TRBJ1-4; CDR3aa: CASSLTSQSVGEKLFF; CDR3nt: TGCGCCAGCAGCTTGACGTCACAGTCGGTCGGTGAAAAACTGTTTTTT
v_gene: TRBV18; d_gene: -; abundance: -; j_gene: TRBJ1-5; CDR3aa: CASSPIGGNQPQHF; CDR3nt: TGTGCCAGCTCACCAATCGGCGGCAATCAGCCCCAGCATTTT
v_gene: TRBV28; d_gene: TRBD1; abundance: -; j_gene: TRBJ1-2; CDR3aa: CASSQYIGGAVNYGYTF; CDR3nt: TGTGCCAGCAGCCAATATATAGGGGGCGCGGTGAACTATGGCTACACCTTC
v_gene: TRBV5-1; d_gene: -; abundance: -; j_gene: TRBJ1-1; CDR3aa: CASSLVWGENTEAFF; CDR3nt: TGCGCCAGCAGCTTGGTGTGGGGGGAGAACACTGAAGCTTTCTTT
v_gene: TRBV5-1; d_gene: -; abundance: -; j_gene: TRBJ2-7; CDR3aa: CASSPLGGGSYEQYF; CDR3nt: TGCGCCAGCAGCCCACTGGGGGGTGGTTCCTACGAGCAGTACTTC
v_gene: TRBV14; d_gene: TRBD1; abundance: -; j_gene: TRBJ2-5; CDR3aa: CASSLGDRAIQETQYF; CDR3nt: TGTGCCAGCAGCCTCGGAGACAGGGCGATCCAAGAGACCCAGTACTTC
v_gene: TRBV25-1; d_gene: TRBD1; abundance: -; j_gene: TRBJ2-2; CDR3aa: CASSENRGRAGELFF; CDR3nt: TGTGCCAGCAGTGAAAACAGGGGGCGGGCCGGGGAGCTGTTTTTT
v_gene: TRBV5-1; d_gene: -; abundance: -; j_gene: TRBJ2-3; CDR3aa: CASSLVTQDTQYF; CDR3nt: TGCGCCAGCAGCTTGGTAACGCAAGATACGCAGTATTTT
v_gene: TRBV15; d_gene: TRBD1; abundance: -; j_gene: TRBJ2-3; CDR3aa: CATSYARGQGFSRDTQYF; CDR3nt: TGTGCCACCAGCTACGCCCGAGGACAGGGTTTTAGCAGGGATACGCAGTATTTT
v_gene: TRBV30; d_gene: TRBD1; abundance: once; j_gene: TRBJ2-7; CDR3aa: CAWTGTDYEQYF; CDR3nt: TGTGCCTGGACTGGGACAGACTACGAGCAGTACTTC
v_gene: TRBV5-8; d_gene: -; abundance: -; j_gene: TRBJ2-7; CDR3aa: CASSSFPRSSYEQYF; CDR3nt: TGTGCCAGCAGCTCATTCCCCAGAAGCTCCTACGAGCAGTACTTC
v_gene: TRBV7-9; d_gene: -; abundance: -; j_gene: TRBJ2-2; CDR3aa: CASSLNMDANTGELFF; CDR3nt: TGTGCCAGCAGCTTAAATATGGACGCGAACACCGGGGAGCTGTTTTTT
v_gene: TRBV29-1; d_gene: TRBD2; abundance: -; j_gene: TRBJ2-1; CDR3aa: CMAGGLYNEQFF; CDR3nt: TGTATGGCGGGAGGCTTATACAATGAGCAGTTCTTC
v_gene: TRBV6-5; d_gene: -; abundance: -; j_gene: TRBJ1-5; CDR3aa: CASSYSGEVQPQHF; CDR3nt: TGTGCCAGCAGTTATTCAGGGGAGGTTCAGCCCCAGCATTTT
v_gene: TRBV4-1; d_gene: TRBD2; abundance: -; j_gene: TRBJ2-7; CDR3aa: CASSQGLAGTYEQYF; CDR3nt: TGCGCCAGCAGCCAGGGACTAGCGGGAACCTACGAGCAGTACTTC
v_gene: TRBV28; d_gene: -; abundance: -; j_gene: TRBJ2-1; CDR3aa: CASSLAYNEQFF; CDR3nt: TGTGCCAGCAGTTTGGCCTACAATGAGCAGTTCTTC
v_gene: TRBV9; d_gene: TRBD2; abundance: -; j_gene: TRBJ2-2; CDR3aa: CASSVGGRSDGELFF; CDR3nt: TGTGCCAGCAGCGTAGGCGGGAGGTCAGACGGGGAGCTGTTTTTT
v_gene: TRBV10-3; d_gene: -; abundance: -; j_gene: TRBJ2-7; CDR3aa: CATAIQIYEQYF; CDR3nt: TGTGCCACCGCGATCCAAATCTACGAGCAGTACTTC
v_gene: TRBV18; d_gene: TRBD2; abundance: -; j_gene: TRBJ2-1; CDR3aa: CASSPPASGMNEQFF; CDR3nt: TGTGCCAGCTCACCACCGGCTAGCGGGATGAATGAGCAGTTCTTC
v_gene: TRBV9; d_gene: -; abundance: -; j_gene: TRBJ2-2; CDR3aa: CASSLADTVTGELFF; CDR3nt: TGTGCCAGCAGCCTCGCGGACACGGTGACCGGGGAGCTGTTTTTT
v_gene: TRBV7-3; d_gene: -; abundance: -; j_gene: TRBJ2-2; CDR3aa: CASSAKGRGISNTGELFF; CDR3nt: TGTGCCAGCAGCGCGAAAGGAAGGGGAATTTCGAACACCGGGGAGCTGTTTTTT
v_gene: TRBV18; d_gene: TRBD2; abundance: -; j_gene: TRBJ2-7; CDR3aa: CASSGTSGSREQYF; CDR3nt: TGTGCCAGCTCAGGCACTAGCGGGAGTCGCGAGCAGTACTTC
v_gene: TRBV19; d_gene: -; abundance: -; j_gene: TRBJ1-1; CDR3aa: CASSIMFRRNTEAFF; CDR3nt: TGTGCCAGTAGTATAATGTTTCGGAGGAACACTGAAGCTTTCTTT
v_gene: TRBV6-1; d_gene: TRBD2; abundance: once; j_gene: TRBJ2-5; CDR3aa: CASSVAGDGTQYF; CDR3nt: TGTGCCAGCAGTGTAGCGGGAGATGGGACCCAGTACTTC
v_gene: TRBV7-2; d_gene: -; abundance: -; j_gene: TRBJ2-3; CDR3aa: CASSLLGVPSTDTQYF; CDR3nt: TGTGCCAGCAGCTTACTCGGGGTTCCTAGCACAGATACGCAGTATTTT
v_gene: TRBV15; d_gene: -; abundance: -; j_gene: TRBJ2-5; CDR3aa: CATSRDRGVGETQYF; CDR3nt: TGTGCCACCAGCAGAGATCGAGGAGTGGGGGAGACCCAGTACTTC
v_gene: TRBV5-1; d_gene: TRBD1; abundance: -; j_gene: TRBJ2-2; CDR3aa: CASSLEPTGANTGELFF; CDR3nt: TGCGCCAGCAGCTTGGAACCCACAGGGGCGAACACCGGGGAGCTGTTTTTT
v_gene: TRBV12-5; d_gene: -; abundance: -; j_gene: TRBJ2-2; CDR3aa: CASGARMGVDNTGELFF; CDR3nt: TGTGCTAGTGGCGCCCGGATGGGGGTGGACAACACCGGGGAGCTGTTTTTT
v_gene: TRBV9; d_gene: TRBD2; abundance: -; j_gene: TRBJ2-2; CDR3aa: CASSVALAGAAGELFF; CDR3nt: TGTGCCAGCAGCGTAGCCCTAGCGGGAGCGGCCGGGGAGCTGTTTTTT
v_gene: TRBV10-3; d_gene: -; abundance: -; j_gene: TRBJ2-5; CDR3aa: CAISRGDGETQYF; CDR3nt: TGTGCCATCAGCAGGGGTGACGGAGAGACCCAGTACTTC